Detailed here is one TCR beta chain. Its specificity is unknown. These data belong to a study of monozygotic twins with inflammatory bowel disease. Study results and limitations: Since immunosuppressive treatments differed, patient repertoires may have gained added variability.

Germline loops: CDR1 SGHTA, CDR2 FQGNSA. This CDR3 contains 13 residues. Around 3,600 ng of total RNA went into each TCR library. TCRdb re-called the 5' RACE reads and shows each CDR3 protein once, DNA omitted. The sample table includes 80,000 or so distinct CDR3 sequences. The V call is TRBV7-2, the J call TRBJ2-7; the D call from TCRdb, TRBD1, cannot be confirmed without DNA. This sequence was found in a human donor with ulcerative colitis or Crohn's disease, or a healthy co-twin of an affected twin (not recorded which). Input material: blood. This CDR3 reads CASRLGTQYEQYF.